These 18 T cell receptor beta chains share one sample of origin, sequenced in a study of human T cells and chemical hapten exposure. TCRdb used MiXCR to reprocess the RACE reads, holding one entry per CDR3 protein. The sample holds under 120,000 distinct CDR3 sequences, approximately 10% seen once. The time point is: patch test 1, 2 weeks after DPC sensitization. Noted treatment: therapeutic diphenylcyclopropenone sensitization with weekly scalp DPC. The input for sequencing was whole blood, taken in connection with sensitization to the hapten diphenylcyclopropenone (DPC). The receptors were sampled from a woman between 40 and 50 years old with alopecia areata. Some clones in this sample may be carry-over from other donors' samples.

The V call is TRBV2, the J call TRBJ2-7, with TRBD1 matching 9 bases. Germline-derived CDR1 and CDR2 are SNHLY and FYNNEI. The trim removed 7 bases at V and 6 bases at J, leaving 7 bases unmatched. This CDR3 comprises 13 residues. CDR3 sequence: CASKDRGLGEQYF. The CDR3 DNA reads as TGTGCCAGCAAGGACAGGGGTTTAGGCGAGCAGTACTTC.

This clonotype showed up many times. This chain joins TRBV29-1 and TRBJ1-3; the D is unclear. Germline CDR1 reads SQVTM; CDR2 reads ANQGSEA. V was pared by 6 bases and J by 3 bases, with 15 bases between. This CDR3 is built from 14 residues. CDR3 region: CSVLLPGGGNTIYF. In DNA, the CDR3 is TGCAGCGTCCTACTACCAGGTGGTGGAAACACCATATATTTT.

This clonotype was observed many times. This chain uses TRBV29-1 with TRBJ2-7; 12 positions match TRBD1. Trimming removed 6 bases from V and 4 bases from J; junction bases left unmatched: 7. The CDR3 sequence is 14 residues long. Germline V gene sequence: CDR1 SQVTM, CDR2 ANQGSEA. The CDR3 DNA is TGCAGCGTGAGGGACAGGGGGCGGGGGTACGAGCAGTACTTC. This translates into CSVRDRGRGYEQYF.

In this sample, this clonotype turned up many times. This chain links TRBV28 with TRBJ2-3, with D unclear. CDR1 and CDR2 from the germline V gene are MDHEN and SYDVKM. V lost 6 bases and J lost 0, with 16 bases in between. The CDR3 length is 16 residues. CDR3 residues: CASSPGRNPSTDTQYF. The DNA for the CDR3 is TGTGCCAGCAGCCCCGGTCGGAACCCAAGCACAGATACGCAGTATTTT.

This clonotype was seen ten or more times. The J gene is TRBJ2-5, the V gene TRBV21-1; the DNA was not used to check the table's D call, TRBD1. TRBV21-1 is a known pseudogene. CDR3 length: 15 amino acids. The CDR3 sequence: CASRRWSQGAETQYF. In DNA, the CDR3 is TGTGCCAGCAGACGATGGAGCCAGGGAGCAGAGACCCAGTACTTC.

This clonotype was counted between two and nine times. This chain connects TRBV10-3 to TRBJ1-4, with a weak D call TRBD1 (5 bases). Germline-derived CDR1 and CDR2 are ENHRY and SYGVKD. The CDR3 totals 13 residues. V was clipped by 6 bases and J by 8 bases, with 13 bases between them. The CDR3 spells CAIRPDRAEKLFF. The CDR3 DNA is TGTGCCATCAGGCCAGACAGAGCAGAAAAACTGTTTTTT.

This clonotype was counted a few times. The V call is TRBV7-2, the J call TRBJ2-5; the D is unclear. CDR1 is SGHTA, CDR2 FQGNSA, per germline. The length of the CDR3 is 15 residues. Trimming took off 3 bases at V and 4 bases at J, with 15 bases between the two ends. The CDR3 nucleotides are TGTGCCAGCAGCTTTAGGGCCACGCTTATAGAGACCCAGTACTTC. It yields the protein CASSFRATLIETQYF.

This clonotype was observed a few times. The CDR3 spells CASSPTGRSYNEQFF. CDR3 nucleotide sequence: TGTGCCAGCAGTCCGACAGGGCGCTCCTACAATGAGCAGTTCTTC. V usage is TRBV2 and J usage is TRBJ2-1, with 7 bases identical to TRBD1. V lost 5 bases, J lost 0 bases, and 4 bases stayed unmatched. The CDR3 is 15 amino acids. From germline, CDR1 is SNHLY and CDR2 FYNNEI.

This clonotype came up many times. This rearrangement joins TRBV2 to TRBJ1-6, with a weak D call TRBD1 (5 bases). The V gene lost 11 bases and the J gene lost 10 bases, with 21 bases spanning the gap. CDR3 length: 14 residues. Per germline, CDR1 SNHLY and CDR2 FYNNEI. CDR3 protein: CAGGVKRMESPLHF. The DNA of the CDR3 is TGTGCCGGGGGGGTAAAGAGAATGGAATCACCCCTCCACTTT.

The chain is built from TRBV3-1 and TRBJ2-3; TRBD2 matches 8 bases. J was trimmed by 1 base and V by 1 base; bases with no gene match: 4. Germline CDR1 is LGHDT and CDR2 is YNNKEL (reference sequence). The CDR3 spans 16 residues. CDR3 in amino acids: CASSQGSGGRTDTQYF. CDR3 coding DNA: TGTGCCAGCAGCCAAGGGAGCGGGGGACGCACAGATACGCAGTATTTT.

There are many counts of this clonotype. The rearrangement joins TRBV3-1 to TRBJ2-3; maybe TRBD2 (5 bases). The CDR3 is made up of 12 amino acids. Per germline, CDR1 LGHDT and CDR2 YNNKEL (reference sequence). The V and J ends lost 4 bases and 7 bases respectively, with 9 bases between them. CDR3 sequence: CASSPTGNTQYF. Here the CDR3 DNA reads TGTGCCAGCAGCCCGACCGGGAATACGCAGTATTTT.

This clonotype was observed a few times. V and J are TRBV10-1 and TRBJ2-6, with 10 bases that match TRBD1. The CDR3 is 18 amino acids. V lost 6 bases, J lost 3 bases, and 11 bases stayed unmatched. Germline values: CDR1 WNHNN, CDR2 SYGVQD (reference sequence). The CDR3 DNA reads TGCGCCAGCAGATCCACGGACAGGGGGAAATATGGGGCCAACGTCCTGACTTTC. This translates into CASRSTDRGKYGANVLTF.

This clonotype has more than one count but fewer than ten. The genes are TRBV5-5 and TRBJ2-4; the match to TRBD2 covers 8 bases. Germline V gene lookup returns CDR1 SGHKS and CDR2 YYEKEE (reference sequence). This CDR3 has 14 amino acids. The ends lost 2 bases at V and 8 bases at J; junction bases unmatched: 6. DNA of the CDR3: TGTGCCAGCAGCTTAGCAGCGGGAGCAGACATTCAGTACTTC. This codes for CASSLAAGADIQYF.

This clonotype has a count of ten or more. V usage is TRBV7-9 and J usage is TRBJ2-2; 8 bases align to TRBD1. The trim removed 2 bases at V and 5 bases at J, leaving 7 bases unmatched. Germline CDR1 reads SEHNR; CDR2 reads FQNEAQ (reference sequence). This CDR3 spans 16 amino acids. Here the CDR3 reads CASSLNDYRGTGELFF. DNA of the CDR3: TGTGCCAGCAGCTTAAATGACTACAGGGGGACCGGGGAGCTGTTTTTT.

At least ten counts were recorded for this clonotype. The gene calls are TRBV20-1 and TRBJ2-7; no clear D. Germline-derived CDR1 and CDR2 are DFQATT and SNEGSKA (reference sequence). Trimming pared 0 bases from V and 6 bases from J, leaving 15 bases between. The CDR3 totals 14 residues. The CDR3 reads CSARDTGLWVEQYF. CDR3 nucleotides: TGCAGTGCTAGAGATACCGGGCTCTGGGTCGAGCAGTACTTC.

The sample holds many counts of this clonotype. The chain has TRBV12-3 or TRBV12-4 and TRBJ1-5; TRBD1 agrees at 10 bases. V lost 5 bases to trimming and J lost 0 bases; unmatched junction nucleotides: 7. CDR3 length: 17 residues. The CDR3 nucleotides read TGTGCCAGCAGTCTCGACAGGGGGCGCGGTAGCAATCAGCCCCAGCATTTT. Its translation is CASSLDRGRGSNQPQHF.

This clonotype was seen only a few times. V and J are TRBV4-2 and TRBJ2-1, with 11 nucleotides matching TRBD2. The V gene end was trimmed by 3 bases and the J gene end by 9 bases; junction bases not matched to a gene: 10. Germline CDR1 LGHNA, CDR2 YNFKEQ. CDR3 size: 16 residues. The CDR3 sequence is CASSHVPSGGPGEQFF. CDR3 DNA: TGTGCCAGCAGCCATGTTCCTAGCGGGGGGCCAGGTGAGCAGTTCTTC.

The chain carries TRBV28 and TRBJ1-2, with D maybe TRBD1 (5 bases). Germline assignment: CDR1 MDHEN and CDR2 SYDVKM. The CDR3 has 15 residues. The V end lost 5 bases, the J end lost 5 bases, and 18 bases lay between the germline ends. The CDR3 DNA reads as TGTGCCAGCAGTCCCCCGGGGGAGGGGAGGTATGGCTACACCTTC. This encodes CASSPPGEGRYGYTF.